The 32 T cell receptor beta chains reported below all come from one sample, sequenced in a study of shared clonotypes between healthy human individuals. The repertoire was sequenced with immunoSEQ multiplex PCR; TCRdb's copy has only in-frame clones and lacks some. This sample yields some 470,000 clones, of which over 60% are seen a single time; around 13% belongs to the top ten. The source material was PBMCs. The origin of the receptors is a woman aged 40 to 49 in good health. Some clones in this sample may be carry-over from other donors' samples.

CDR3 DNA: TGTGCCTGGAGTGTACAGGCGCTCTACGAGCAGTACTTC. Its protein product is CAWSVQALYEQYF. V usage is TRBV30 and J usage is TRBJ2-7; possibly TRBD1 for D (5 bases). Germline CDR1 and CDR2: GTSNPN and SVGIG (reference sequence). Trimming pared 0 bases from V and 3 bases from J, leaving 9 bases between. The CDR3 consists of 13 residues.

This clone has just a few counts. The chain uses TRBV7-9 and TRBJ2-1; 8 bases match TRBD1. V was clipped by 6 bases and J by 9 bases; unmatched bases: 7. The CDR3 extends over 13 amino acids. Germline CDR1 is SEHNR and CDR2 is FQNEAQ (reference sequence). The CDR3 nucleotides read TGTGCCAGCAGAAGGACAGGGATTACTGAGCAGTTCTTC. Its protein product is CASRRTGITEQFF. Combining the CDR3 with reference TRBV7-9 and TRBJ2-1 gives the whole variable domain DTGVSQNPRHKITKRGQNVTFRCDPISEHNRLYWYRQTLGQGPEFLTYFQNEAQLEKSRLLSDRFSAERPKGSFSTLEIQRTEQGDSAMYLCASRRTGITEQFFGPGTRLTVL.

The J gene is TRBJ1-2, the V gene TRBV19; 8 bases line up with TRBD1. This CDR3 is built from 13 residues. V gave up 10 bases and J gave up 4 bases; unmatched junction bases: 8. Germline CDR1 is LNHDA and CDR2 is SQIVND (reference sequence). The CDR3 loop reads CATRDRGFYGYTF. Written as DNA, the CDR3 is TGTGCCACCAGAGACAGGGGATTCTATGGCTACACCTTC. The entire variable domain, with the rest obtained from reference TRBV19 and TRBJ1-2, is as follows: DGGITQSPKYLFRKEGQNVTLSCEQNLNHDAMYWYRQDPGQGLRLIYYSQIVNDFQKGDIAEGYSVSREKKESFPLTVTSAQKNPTAFYLCATRDRGFYGYTFGSGTRLTVV.

The rearrangement joins TRBV14 to TRBJ1-2; the D is unclear. V lost 4 bases to trimming and J lost 6 bases, with 18 bases between them. The CDR3 contains 15 residues. The V gene's germline CDR1 is SGHDN and CDR2 FVKESK. The CDR3 protein is CASSPQKVRSHGYTF. The DNA for the CDR3 is TGTGCCAGCAGCCCCCAGAAGGTGCGATCCCATGGCTACACCTTC.

This clone was picked up many times. This chain uses TRBV29-1 with TRBJ2-5; 7 bases agree with TRBD1. The junction had 7 bases not matched to a gene; V was cut back by 5 bases and J by 4 bases. CDR1 is SQVTM and CDR2 is ANQGSEA in the germline V gene. The CDR3 is 13 residues long. The CDR3: CSVTTGSPETQYF. The CDR3 DNA reads as TGCAGCGTTACGACAGGGTCTCCAGAGACCCAGTACTTC.

V and J are TRBV5-4 and TRBJ2-7; TRBD1 matches at 7 bases. The CDR3 totals 14 residues. The V gene's germline CDR1 is SGHNT and CDR2 YYREEE (reference sequence). V shed 2 bases and J 3 bases; nucleotides not matched to a gene: 5. CDR3 coding DNA: TGTGCCAGCAGCTTTGGACAGGCCAACTACGAGCAGTACTTC. This codes for CASSFGQANYEQYF.

The rearrangement uses TRBV29-1 and TRBJ1-4, with D possibly matching TRBD1 (6 bases). The CDR3 spans 12 residues. Germline values: CDR1 SQVTM, CDR2 ANQGSEA. Trimming removed 7 bases at V and 8 bases at J, with 14 bases between. The CDR3 protein is CSAQGLDEKLFF. The DNA for the CDR3 is TGCAGCGCCCAGGGGCTGGACGAAAAACTGTTTTTT.

This clone was seen only once. The chain has TRBV6-1 and TRBJ1-5; D is uncertain. The CDR3 runs to 13 residues. Trimming took off 3 bases at V and 2 bases at J, with 5 bases between the two ends. The germline V gene has CDR1 MNHNS and CDR2 SASEGT. CDR3 protein: CASSEMGNQPQHF. As DNA, the CDR3 is TGTGCCAGCAGTGAGATGGGCAATCAGCCCCAGCATTTT.

J is TRBJ2-7 and V is TRBV28; no definite D call. Germline CDR1 reads MDHEN; CDR2 reads SYDVKM. V was pared by 4 bases and J by 0 bases, with 16 bases between. CDR3 length equals 16 residues. In nucleotides, the CDR3 is TGTGCCAGCAGTTCCAATTGGGGTGAAGTCTCCTACGAGCAGTACTTC. Residues: CASSSNWGEVSYEQYF.

This clone has a handful of counts. The rearrangement joins TRBV6-5 to TRBJ1-1, with a weak D call TRBD1 (6 bases). This CDR3 comprises 16 residues. Trimming shortened V by 2 bases and J by 0 bases, and 13 bases separated the two germline ends. From germline, CDR1 is MNHEY and CDR2 SVGAGI. The CDR3: CASSYAWDTVNTEAFF. In DNA, the CDR3 is TGTGCCAGCAGTTACGCCTGGGACACGGTGAACACTGAAGCTTTCTTT.

The chain joins TRBV6-1 to TRBJ2-7, with 7 nucleotides matching TRBD1. The J segment lost 3 bases and the V segment lost 7 bases, leaving 6 bases of the junction unmatched. Per the germline V gene, CDR1 is MNHNS and CDR2 is SASEGT. This CDR3 is built from 13 residues. The CDR3 here is CASKAPGGYEQYF. The CDR3 bases are TGTGCCAGCAAGGCCCCAGGGGGCTACGAGCAGTACTTC.

This clone was counted at least ten times. The chain is built from TRBV20-1 and TRBJ2-3; D is possibly TRBD2 (6 bases). The CDR3 spans 11 residues. From germline, CDR1 is DFQATT and CDR2 SNEGSKA (reference sequence). The CDR3 spells CSEGRTDTQYF. CDR3 bases: TGCAGCGAGGGGAGGACAGATACGCAGTATTTT.

This chain uses TRBV7-4 with TRBJ1-5; no firm D call. Germline V gene sequence: CDR1 SGHVT, CDR2 SQSDAQ. The V end lost 4 bases, the J end lost 5 bases, and 3 bases lay between the germline ends. The CDR3 has 11 residues. Written as DNA, the CDR3 is TGTGCCAGCAGCTCCGATCAGCCCCAGCATTTT. Its translation is CASSSDQPQHF.

V usage is TRBV7-8 and J usage is TRBJ1-2; no definite D call. Germline V gene data show CDR1 as SGHVS and CDR2 as FQNEAQ. The length of the CDR3 is 12 residues. The ends were cut back, 3 bases at V and 8 bases at J, with 10 bases in the middle. CDR3 coding DNA: TGTGCCAGCAGCTTTTTGGTGGAAGGCTACACCTTC. Amino acids: CASSFLVEGYTF.

This clone has just one count. Sequence at one end of the junction differs from germline and may be a read error. The rearrangement joins TRBV7-9 to TRBJ2-7; 7 bases agree with TRBD1. Germline CDR1 is SEHNR and CDR2 is FQNEAQ (reference sequence). CDR3 length equals 15 residues. The CDR3 nucleotides are TGTGCCAGCAGCACACAGGGGCGGTCCTCCTGCGAGCAGTACTTC. This gives the protein CASSTQGRSSCEQYF.

With respect to this clone: In the same sample, other DNA sequences code for this CDR3. V is TRBV5-1 and J is TRBJ2-1; D gene ambiguous. Trimming removed 0 bases from V and 0 bases from J, with 7 bases in between. Per germline, CDR1 SGHRS and CDR2 YFSETQ. The length of the CDR3 is 15 residues. In nucleotides, the CDR3 is TGCGCCAGCAGCTTGGATCCGGGCTCCTACAATGAGCAGTTCTTC. Residues: CASSLDPGSYNEQFF. Based on the CDR3 plus reference TRBV5-1 and TRBJ2-1, the full variable domain is KAGVTQTPRYLIKTRGQQVTLSCSPISGHRSVSWYQQTPGQGLQFLFEYFSETQRNKGNFPGRFSGRQFSNSRSEMNVSTLELGDSALYLCASSLDPGSYNEQFFGPGTRLTVL.

The chain uses TRBV6-5 and TRBJ1-1; D call uncertain. The germline V gene has CDR1 MNHEY and CDR2 SVGAGI. The CDR3 has 14 amino acids. V lost 5 bases to trimming and J lost 0 bases, with 10 bases between them. The CDR3 sequence: CASSKTPMNTEAFF. The CDR3 nucleotides read TGTGCCAGCAGTAAGACACCCATGAACACTGAAGCTTTCTTT.

J is TRBJ2-2 and V is TRBV2, with D unclear. The CDR3 covers 12 residues. Germline V gives CDR1 SNHLY, CDR2 FYNNEI. Trimming left V 6 bases short and J 6 bases short, with 8 bases between. CDR3 residues: CASRPNAGELFF. CDR3 DNA: TGTGCCAGCAGGCCCAACGCCGGGGAGCTGTTTTTT.

V usage is TRBV5-4 and J usage is TRBJ2-2, with TRBD1 matching 7 bases. This CDR3 region has 15 residues. CDR1 and CDR2 (germline): SGHNT, YYREEE (reference sequence). Trimming took 4 bases from V and 1 from J; bases not matched to a gene: 4. In DNA, the CDR3 is TGTGCCAGCAGCCCGCGACAGGGGAACACCGGGGAGCTGTTTTTT. Translating gives CASSPRQGNTGELFF.

This clone has just a few counts. This sequence joins TRBV5-4 and TRBJ1-2, with 8 bases aligning to TRBD1. With 0 bases clipped from V and 5 bases from J, the junction kept 3 bases outside the gene matches. Germline CDR1 is SGHNT and CDR2 is YYREEE (reference sequence). This CDR3 region has 14 residues. In DNA, the CDR3 is TGTGCCAGCAGCTTGGGGACAGGGAGGTATGGCTACACCTTC. Amino acid sequence: CASSLGTGRYGYTF.

This clone was seen a single time. The identical CDR3 is also encoded by other nucleotide sequences in the sample. The genes are TRBV7-3 and TRBJ2-1, with 9 bases that match TRBD2. The CDR3 totals 16 residues. The trim removed 1 base at V and 0 bases at J, leaving 1 base unmatched. Germline assignment: CDR1 SGHTA and CDR2 FQGTGA. CDR3 loop: CASSLSSGSSYNEQFF. The CDR3 coding sequence is TGTGCCAGCAGCTTAAGTAGCGGGAGCTCCTACAATGAGCAGTTCTTC.

CDR3 bases: TGTGCCAGCAGACAGGGGGTGGACACCGGGGAGCTGTTTTTT. Translation gives CASRQGVDTGELFF. The rearrangement uses TRBV6-6 and TRBJ2-2, with 8 bases aligning to TRBD1. CDR1 is MNHNY and CDR2 is SVGAGI in the germline V gene (reference sequence). J gave up 3 bases and V 6 bases, and 3 bases lay outside the gene matches. The CDR3 covers 14 residues.

The rearrangement joins TRBV29-1 to TRBJ2-5; 11 nucleotides align to TRBD2. Germline CDR1 and CDR2: SQVTM and ANQGSEA. V was pared by 8 bases and J by 3 bases, with 8 bases of the junction left unmatched. The CDR3 has 14 amino acids. The CDR3 here is CSSNSGLAEETQYF. The DNA of the CDR3 is TGCAGCTCGAACTCGGGACTAGCGGAAGAGACCCAGTACTTC.

The chain is built from TRBV25-1 and TRBJ1-4; 7 positions match TRBD1. The CDR3 totals 14 residues. CDR1 and CDR2 (germline): MGHDK, SYGVNS. Trimming cost V 1 base and J 7 bases; bases outside gene matches: 3. For the CDR3, the DNA is TGTGCCAGCAGTGAATTAGGGGGCAGTGAAAAACTGTTTTTT. It encodes CASSELGGSEKLFF.

Of note for this clone: This CDR3 is also generated by other DNA sequences in the sample. The chain combines TRBV5-4 with TRBJ2-5; TRBD1 agrees at 7 bases. V lost 2 bases to trimming and J lost 2 bases; unmatched junction nucleotides: 3. The germline CDR1 and CDR2 sequences are SGHNT and YYREEE (reference sequence). The CDR3 totals 14 residues. The CDR3 is CASSLGQVQETQYF. For the CDR3, the DNA is TGTGCCAGCAGCTTAGGACAGGTTCAAGAGACCCAGTACTTC.

The chain combines TRBV6-6 with TRBJ2-7; D call uncertain. The CDR3 runs 14 residues. Germline CDR1 reads MNHNY; CDR2 reads SVGAGI (reference sequence). The V and J ends lost 7 bases and 4 bases respectively, with 17 bases between them. CDR3 amino acids: CASKPRLLSYEQYF. The CDR3 nucleotides are TGTGCCAGCAAGCCCCGGCTGCTCTCATACGAGCAGTACTTC.

The chain uses TRBV28 and TRBJ1-1, with D hard to call. Trimming removed 8 bases at V and 2 bases at J, with 9 bases between. The CDR3 has 12 residues. Germline loops: CDR1 MDHEN, CDR2 SYDVKM. CDR3 coding DNA: TGTGCCAGCGATGGAGTTAACACTGAAGCTTTCTTT. As protein: CASDGVNTEAFF. Supplemented by reference TRBV28 and TRBJ1-1, the full variable domain reads DVKVTQSSRYLVKRTGEKVFLECVQDMDHENMFWYRQDPGLGLRLIYFSYDVKMKEKGDIPEGYSVSREKKERFSLILESASTNQTSMYLCASDGVNTEAFFGQGTRLTVV.

V is TRBV14 and J is TRBJ2-2; D assignment may be TRBD1 or TRBD2 (5 bases each). This CDR3 comprises 14 residues. Per germline, CDR1 SGHDN and CDR2 FVKESK. V was cut by 2 bases and J by 6 bases, with 10 bases left in between. CDR3 loop: CASSQPQGPGELFF. In nucleotides, the CDR3 is TGTGCCAGCAGCCAACCTCAGGGACCCGGGGAGCTGTTTTTT.

The chain recombines TRBV6-1 with TRBJ1-4; no reliable D call. CDR1 is MNHNS, CDR2 SASEGT, per germline. Between the trimmed V and J ends, which lost 5 bases and 4 bases, there was a span of 11 bases. This CDR3 comprises 14 residues. The CDR3 here is CASSNSINNEKLFF. The DNA for the CDR3 is TGTGCCAGCAGTAACTCTATTAATAATGAAAAACTGTTTTTT.

Regarding this clone: Possible read error: a much larger clone is one base away. The J gene is TRBJ2-1, the V gene TRBV29-1, with a possible D match to TRBD1 (5 bases). The CDR3 has 12 residues. Looked up from germline, CDR1 is SQVTM and CDR2 is ANQGSEA. The CDR3 loop reads CSVGDSYSEQFF. In DNA form, the CDR3 reads TGCAGCGTTGGAGACAGCTACAGTGAGCAGTTCTTC.

This clone was found many times. The chain joins TRBV7-9 to TRBJ2-1; tentative D call: TRBD1 (6 bases). The CDR3 has 13 amino acids. The germline V gene has CDR1 SEHNR and CDR2 FQNEAQ (reference sequence). V gave up 4 bases and J gave up 5 bases, with 9 bases separating them. CDR3 nucleotides: TGTGCCAGCAGCTCCGGACAGAACAATGAGCAGTTCTTC. Amino acids: CASSSGQNNEQFF.

The J gene is TRBJ2-3, the V gene TRBV6-6; 8 bases are shared with TRBD2. This CDR3 region has 13 residues. After removal of 7 bases from V and 1 base from J, the junction contained 1 base not matched to a gene. The germline V gene encodes CDR1 MNHNY and CDR2 SVGAGI (reference sequence). The CDR3 reads CASMTSGTDTQYF. DNA of the CDR3: TGTGCCAGCATGACTAGCGGCACAGATACGCAGTATTTT.